The rows below give T cell receptor beta chains drawn from one sample of a study of blood T cell repertoires in COVID-19. Sequenced by immunoSEQ multiplex PCR; TCRdb stores in-frame clones only, minus some. The repertoire consists of more than 200,000 clones, with more than 85% occurring once and the leading ten covering just over 0.7%. The sample consisted of peripheral blood. These receptors came from a man aged 40-50 years with acute or convalescent COVID-19. The conserved cysteine and the conserved F or W are not part of the CDR3 here.

>TRBJ2-3|TRBV30|12
AWSLAVSTDTQY
>TRBJ1-1|TRBV5-1|13
ASSLVETGNTEAF
>TRBJ2-7|TRBV2|12
ATLYGQSSYEQY
>TRBJ2-3|TRBV4-1|16
ASSQIGYGTGSTDTQY
>TRBJ2-6|TRBV2|15
ASSEHGIVPGANVLT
>TRBJ2-2|TRBV6-5|10
ASTHAAGELF
>TRBJ2-7|TRBV28|12
ASLPGQGIHEQY
>TRBJ2-1|TRBV10-1|14
ASSDPSGGAWNEQF
>TRBJ1-2|TRBV5-4|13
ASSLDESLNYGYT
>TRBJ2-2|TRBV7-3|13
ASSRGGFGAGELF
>TRBJ2-6|TRBV13|16
ASSLVAGVISGANVLT
>TRBJ1-3|TRBV6-7|15
ASSYSGQGVGGNTIY
>TRBJ1-5|TRBV19|13
ASSYGGGGNQPQH
>TRBJ1-1|TRBV12-3/TRBV12-4|9
ASRVGANAF
>TRBJ1-5|TRBV6-2/TRBV6-3|14
ASSYLGRGYNQPQH
>TRBJ1-6|TRBV28|13
ASSFGTGFDSPLH
>TRBJ1-2|TRBV6-5|13
ASSYSIGTAYGYT
>TRBJ1-5|TRBV7-9|14
ASSLWAGVGNQPQH
>TRBJ2-7|TRBV27|12
ASSLISGPYEQY